The 23 T cell receptor beta chains below were found in one sample sequenced in a study of vaccination effects on CD4 cells after COVID-19. Data came from immunoSEQ multiplex PCR; TCRdb stores just in-frame clones and leaves some out. The table has around 46,000 clones, over 50% seen once. No antigen has been assigned to these receptors. Following a roughly 11-day culture, CD4+ T cells were purified. The specimen comprised CD4+ T cells from PBMCs cultured without peptide, sampled before COVID-19 vaccination. The receptor source for this set is a human donor who received a COVID-19 vaccine.

The rearrangement links TRBV29-1 to TRBJ1-2; possible D gene TRBD1, 6 bases. CDR3 size: 11 residues. V was trimmed by 4 bases and J by 8 bases, leaving 11 bases between them. In germline, CDR1 is SQVTM, CDR2 ANQGSEA. Here the CDR3 reads CSVAQGQGYTF. CDR3 in DNA: TGCAGCGTTGCTCAGGGGCAAGGCTACACCTTC.

J is TRBJ1-1 and V is TRBV3-1 (or the pseudogene TRBV3-2); no definite D call. This CDR3 has 15 residues. Trimming left V 0 bases short and J 7 bases short, with 15 bases between. Germline CDR1 LGHDT, CDR2 YNNKEL (reference sequence). The CDR3 sequence is CASSQDKPRFIEAFF. The CDR3 bases are TGTGCCAGCAGCCAAGATAAACCCCGTTTCATTGAAGCTTTCTTT.

The genes are TRBV5-8 and TRBJ1-2; 7 nucleotides align to TRBD1. V shed 3 bases, J shed 4 bases, and the junction held 6 bases outside the gene matches. In germline, CDR1 is SGHTS, CDR2 YDEGEE. The CDR3 extends over 14 amino acids. The DNA for the CDR3 is TGTGCCAGCAGCTCCAGGGGGTTCCTCTATGGCTACACCTTC. Amino acids: CASSSRGFLYGYTF.

This sequence joins TRBV27 and TRBJ2-7, with 11 nucleotides matching TRBD2. Germline V CDR1 and CDR2: MNHEY, SMNVEV (reference sequence). The junction had 2 bases not matched to a gene; V was cut back by 1 base and J by 0 bases. This CDR3 has 16 residues. The CDR3 bases are TGTGCCAGCAGTTTATGGCTAGCGGGGGGCTCCTACGAGCAGTACTTC. It codes for CASSLWLAGGSYEQYF.

A word on this clone: This sample includes further DNA sequences coding for the same CDR3. The chain is built from TRBV7-2 and TRBJ1-3; D not certain. Germline V lookup: CDR1 SGHTA, CDR2 FQGNSA. V was trimmed by 1 base and J by 3 bases, leaving 7 bases between them. This CDR3 contains 14 residues. The CDR3 coding sequence is TGTGCCAGCAGCTTAGGAGGGAGTGGAAACACCATATATTTT. This translates into CASSLGGSGNTIYF.

The V and J genes are TRBV6-6 and TRBJ1-5; 7 positions match TRBD1. The CDR3 has 16 amino acids. Germline-derived CDR1 and CDR2 are MNHNY and SVGAGI (reference sequence). Trimming took 6 bases from V and 2 from J; bases not matched to a gene: 10. This chain's CDR3 is CASSRPTGKGNQPQHF. In DNA form, the CDR3 reads TGTGCCAGCAGCAGACCGACAGGGAAGGGCAATCAGCCCCAGCATTTT.

This rearrangement joins TRBV4-1 to TRBJ2-7, with a tentative D call TRBD1 (6 bases). The CDR3 contains 13 residues. Germline lookup yields CDR1 MGHRA and CDR2 YSYEKL. Trimming left V 3 bases short and J 8 bases short, with 14 bases between. CDR3 in DNA: TGCGCCAGCAGCCAGATACAGGGTTTCCAGCAGTACTTC. This codes for CASSQIQGFQQYF.

This clone has more than one count but fewer than ten. The chain couples TRBV6-5 to TRBJ1-2; 8 bases fit TRBD1. With V trimmed by 5 bases and J by 3 bases, 8 bases remained unmatched. The CDR3 has 15 amino acids. Looked up from germline, CDR1 is MNHEY and CDR2 is SVGAGI. DNA of the CDR3: TGTGCCAGCAGTACTAGGACAGGGAAGTACTATGGCTACACCTTC. Amino acids: CASSTRTGKYYGYTF.

V usage is TRBV4-1 and J usage is TRBJ1-6; D call uncertain. The CDR3 consists of 18 residues. Germline CDR1 MGHRA, CDR2 YSYEKL. V shed 1 base and J shed 8 bases, with 21 bases lying between them. This CDR3 is CASSQGLRTSRGDSPLHF. DNA of the CDR3: TGCGCCAGCAGCCAAGGCCTTCGGACCAGCCGGGGTGATTCACCCCTCCACTTT.

The J gene is TRBJ1-2, the V gene TRBV4-3; no firm D call. V was pared by 4 bases and J by 0 bases, with 15 bases between. The CDR3 has 16 amino acids. Germline loops: CDR1 LGHNA, CDR2 YSLEER. CDR3 nucleotide sequence: TGCGCCAGCAGCCCTCGCTATCCGGGATCTAACTATGGCTACACCTTC. It encodes CASSPRYPGSNYGYTF.

The rearrangement uses TRBV19 and TRBJ1-4; tentatively, D is TRBD1 (5 bases). The V and J ends lost 3 bases and 5 bases respectively, with 13 bases between them. CDR1 LNHDA and CDR2 SQIVND come from the germline V gene (reference sequence). CDR3 length: 15 residues. CDR3 in amino acids: CASSMPPGRNEKLFF. CDR3 DNA: TGTGCCAGTAGTATGCCGCCGGGGCGAAATGAAAAACTGTTTTTT.

This sequence joins TRBV10-3 and TRBJ2-3, with 10 positions matching TRBD2. V was pared by 4 bases and J by 0 bases, with 16 bases of the junction left unmatched. This CDR3 has 20 amino acids. The germline V gene encodes CDR1 ENHRY and CDR2 SYGVKD. The CDR3 DNA sequence: TGTGCCATCAGTGGGGACCGACTAGCGGGCGGGACAGCTAGCACAGATACGCAGTATTTT. Amino acid sequence: CAISGDRLAGGTASTDTQYF.

The chain employs TRBV15 and TRBJ2-5; D may be TRBD2 (6 bases). The CDR3 has 16 amino acids. With 1 base removed from V and 5 bases from J, the gap between germline ends came to 17 bases. Germline values: CDR1 LNHNV, CDR2 YYDKDF (reference sequence). In DNA, the CDR3 is TGTGCCACCAGCAGAGGCCTGCCGGGGGTAAGGGAGACCCAGTACTTC. Its protein product is CATSRGLPGVRETQYF.

The J gene is TRBJ2-5, the V gene TRBV9; D assignment may be TRBD1 or TRBD2 (5 bases each). With 0 bases removed from V and 10 bases from J, the gap between germline ends came to 16 bases. The CDR3 covers 14 residues. Per germline, CDR1 SGDLS and CDR2 YYNGEE. CDR3: CASSVGGTGGYQYF. CDR3 bases: TGTGCCAGCAGCGTAGGTGGGACGGGCGGGTACCAGTACTTC.

The V call is TRBV7-2, the J call TRBJ2-7, with D unresolved. This CDR3 has 11 amino acids. Trimming took 3 bases from V and 2 from J, leaving 2 bases between them. CDR1 is SGHTA, CDR2 FQGNSA, per germline. The CDR3 DNA sequence: TGTGCCAGCAGCTTCGCCTACGAGCAGTACTTC. Protein sequence: CASSFAYEQYF.

This chain links TRBV29-1 with TRBJ2-3; either TRBD1 or TRBD2 may fit D (5 bases each). Germline assignment: CDR1 SQVTM and CDR2 ANQGSEA. This CDR3 region has 13 residues. CDR3 nucleotide sequence: TGCATCGCCTCTAGGGGAGCCACAGATACGCAGTATTTT. Protein product: CIASRGATDTQYF.

This rearrangement joins TRBV9 to TRBJ2-5; TRBD2 matches at 15 bases. The V gene's germline CDR1 is SGDLS and CDR2 YYNGEE. The CDR3 consists of 18 residues. Trimming at V came to 4 bases and at J to 0 bases, leaving 7 bases not matched to a gene. Written as DNA, the CDR3 is TGTGCCAGCAGCCCCGGGACTAGCGGGGGGTGGTACCAAGAGACCCAGTACTTC. As protein: CASSPGTSGGWYQETQYF. Together with reference TRBV9 and TRBJ2-5, the CDR3 gives the full variable domain: DSGVTQTPKHLITATGQRVTLRCSPRSGDLSVYWYQQSLDQGLQFLIQYYNGEERAKGNILERFSAQQFPDLHSELNLSSLELGDSALYFCASSPGTSGGWYQETQYFGPGTRLLVL.

The chain employs TRBV28 and TRBJ1-4, with 7 bases matching TRBD1. Germline lookup yields CDR1 MDHEN and CDR2 SYDVKM. With V trimmed by 6 bases and J by 7 bases, 8 bases remained unmatched. The CDR3 runs to 14 residues. CDR3 sequence reads: CASRPGGGSEKLFF. For the CDR3, the DNA is TGTGCCAGCAGACCCGGAGGGGGCAGTGAAAAACTGTTTTTT.

The V and J genes are TRBV18 and TRBJ2-6; no clear D gene. The CDR3 has 15 residues. The V and J ends lost 3 bases and 1 base respectively, with 7 bases between them. Germline-derived CDR1 and CDR2 are KGHSH and LQKENI. The CDR3 loop reads CASSPPRSGANVLTF. CDR3 coding DNA: TGTGCCAGCTCACCCCCAAGGTCTGGGGCCAACGTCCTGACTTTC.

The CDR3 region is CASSPSRLMDQETQYF. In nucleotides, the CDR3 is TGTGCCAGCAGCCCAAGCCGGCTTATGGACCAAGAGACCCAGTACTTC. The rearrangement uses TRBV7-8 and TRBJ2-5; no definite D call. V was pared by 5 bases and J by 0 bases, with 16 bases between. The germline V gene encodes CDR1 SGHVS and CDR2 FQNEAQ. The CDR3 loop spans 16 amino acids.

The chain joins TRBV28 to TRBJ1-5, with a tentative D call TRBD1 (5 bases). This CDR3 comprises 13 residues. The germline CDR1 and CDR2 sequences are MDHEN and SYDVKM. V shed 2 bases and J shed 6 bases, with 8 bases lying between them. The chain's CDR3 is CASSLRGGQPQHF. The CDR3, as DNA: TGTGCCAGCAGTTTACGCGGGGGTCAGCCCCAGCATTTT.

J is TRBJ2-5 and V is TRBV5-4, with 7 bases identical to TRBD2. V was clipped by 0 bases and J by 2 bases; unmatched bases: 7. This CDR3 comprises 16 residues. Germline assignment: CDR1 SGHNT and CDR2 YYREEE (reference sequence). The CDR3 DNA follows: TGTGCCAGCAGCTTGGGCTTCTCGGGGGGTCAAGAGACCCAGTACTTC. This gives the protein CASSLGFSGGQETQYF. Variable domain in full (rest from reference TRBV5-4 and TRBJ2-5): ETGVTQSPTHLIKTRGQQVTLRCSSQSGHNTVSWYQQALGQGPQFIFQYYREEENGRGNFPPRFSGLQFPNYSSELNVNALELDDSALYLCASSLGFSGGQETQYFGPGTRLLVL.

The rearrangement joins TRBV5-1 to TRBJ2-1; 7 positions match TRBD1. The CDR3 spans 17 residues. The V gene end was trimmed by 0 bases and the J gene end by 0 bases; junction bases not matched to a gene: 6. The V gene's germline CDR1 is SGHRS and CDR2 YFSETQ. In nucleotides, the CDR3 is TGCGCCAGCAGCTTGGCGACGGACAGGAGCTCCTACAATGAGCAGTTCTTC. Its translation is CASSLATDRSSYNEQFF. Together with reference TRBV5-1 and TRBJ2-1, the CDR3 gives the full variable domain: KAGVTQTPRYLIKTRGQQVTLSCSPISGHRSVSWYQQTPGQGLQFLFEYFSETQRNKGNFPGRFSGRQFSNSRSEMNVSTLELGDSALYLCASSLATDRSSYNEQFFGPGTRLTVL.